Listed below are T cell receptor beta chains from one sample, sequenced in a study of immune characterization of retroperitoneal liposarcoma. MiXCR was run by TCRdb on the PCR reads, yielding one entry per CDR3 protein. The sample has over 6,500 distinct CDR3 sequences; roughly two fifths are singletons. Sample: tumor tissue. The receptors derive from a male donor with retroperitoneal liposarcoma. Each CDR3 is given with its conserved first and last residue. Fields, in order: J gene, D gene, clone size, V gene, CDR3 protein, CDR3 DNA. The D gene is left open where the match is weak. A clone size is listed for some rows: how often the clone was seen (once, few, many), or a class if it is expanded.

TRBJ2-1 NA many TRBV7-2 CASSLGMYNEQFF TGTGCCAGCAGCTTAGGCATGTACAATGAGCAGTTCTTC
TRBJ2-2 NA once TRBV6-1 CASSRGTPNTGELFF TGTGCCAGCAGCCGCGGGACTCCGAACACCGGGGAGCTGTTTTTT
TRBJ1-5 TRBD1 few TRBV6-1 CASSTGGNQPQHF TGTGCCAGCAGTACAGGGGGCAATCAGCCCCAGCATTTT
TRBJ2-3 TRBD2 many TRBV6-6 CASSYTSGGASTDTQYF TGTGCCAGCAGTTACACTAGCGGGGGTGCTAGCACAGATACGCAGTATTTT
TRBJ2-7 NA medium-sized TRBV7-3 CASSLGLPGNNEQYF TGTGCCAGCAGCTTGGGGCTCCCTGGAAACAATGAGCAGTACTTC
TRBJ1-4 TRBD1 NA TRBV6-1 CASMDRADEKLFF TGTGCCAGCATGGACAGGGCAGATGAAAAACTGTTTTTT
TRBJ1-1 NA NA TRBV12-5 CASALGTANTEAFF TGTGCTAGTGCCCTAGGGACGGCGAACACTGAAGCTTTCTTT
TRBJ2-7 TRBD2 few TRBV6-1 CASSLDPGGYEQYF TGTGCCAGCAGCTTGGACCCGGGAGGGTACGAGCAGTACTTC
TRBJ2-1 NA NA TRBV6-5 CASSYLNEQFF TGTGCCAGCAGTTACTTGAATGAGCAGTTCTTC
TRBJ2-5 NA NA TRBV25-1 CASSPELQETQYF TGTGCCAGCAGTCCAGAACTCCAAGAGACCCAGTACTTC
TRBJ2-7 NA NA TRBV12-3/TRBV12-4 CASSDTPTTYEQYF TGTGCCAGCAGTGATACTCCTACTACCTACGAGCAGTACTTC
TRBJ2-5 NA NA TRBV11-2 CASSSLWRGTETQYF TGTGCCAGCAGCTCGCTATGGAGGGGGACAGAGACCCAGTACTTC
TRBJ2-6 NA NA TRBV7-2 CASSVTGPLTGANVLTF TGTGCCAGCAGCGTTACAGGGCCACTAACCGGGGCCAACGTCCTGACTTTC
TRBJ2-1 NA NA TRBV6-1 CASSQVRALGNEQFF TGTGCCAGCAGTCAAGTGAGGGCCCTTGGCAATGAGCAGTTCTTC
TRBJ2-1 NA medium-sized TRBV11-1 CASSLSGTFYNEQFF TGTGCCAGCAGTCTAAGCGGAACATTCTACAATGAGCAGTTCTTC
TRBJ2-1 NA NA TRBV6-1 CASSETWQSYNEQFF TGTGCCAGCAGTGAAACATGGCAGTCCTACAATGAGCAGTTCTTC
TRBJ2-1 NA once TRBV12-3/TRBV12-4 CASTVRQGGFEQFF TGTGCCAGCACGGTGCGGCAGGGGGGTTTTGAGCAGTTCTTC
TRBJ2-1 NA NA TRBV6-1 CASSESGGYTEQFF TGTGCCAGCAGTGAGTCCGGGGGATATACTGAGCAGTTCTTC
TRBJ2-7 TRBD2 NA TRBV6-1 CASLLAGAYEQYF TGTGCCAGCCTTCTAGCGGGAGCCTACGAGCAGTACTTC
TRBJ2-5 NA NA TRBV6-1 CASRKGRAWETQYF TGTGCCAGCAGGAAAGGCAGGGCATGGGAGACCCAGTACTTC
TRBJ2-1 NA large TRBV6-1 CASGSGPHNEQFF TGTGCCAGCGGATCAGGGCCACACAATGAGCAGTTCTTC
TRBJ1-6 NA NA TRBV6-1 CASTEKSDRYNSPLHF TGTGCCAGCACCGAAAAGAGCGACAGATATAATTCACCCCTCCACTTT
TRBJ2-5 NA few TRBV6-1 CASSEVVLAGETQYF TGTGCCAGCAGTGAAGTGGTACTAGCCGGCGAGACCCAGTACTTC
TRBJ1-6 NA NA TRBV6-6 CASSYSWGKGALNSPLHF TGTGCCAGCAGTTACTCCTGGGGGAAGGGCGCCCTAAATTCACCCCTCCACTTT
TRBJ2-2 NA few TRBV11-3 CASSEPGRGAGELFF TGTGCCAGCAGCGAACCGGGCCGCGGGGCCGGGGAGCTGTTTTTT
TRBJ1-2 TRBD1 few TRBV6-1 CASRPTGARYGYTF TGTGCCAGCAGACCCACAGGGGCCCGCTATGGCTACACCTTC
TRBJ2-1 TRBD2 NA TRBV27 CASRDRLAGDEQFF TGTGCCAGCAGGGATAGACTAGCGGGAGATGAGCAGTTCTTC
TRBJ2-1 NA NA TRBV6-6 CASSESGRYYEQFF TGTGCCAGCAGTGAATCCGGAAGGTACTACGAGCAGTTCTTC
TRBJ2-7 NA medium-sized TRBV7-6 CASSPGDYEQYF TGTGCCAGCAGCCCGGGCGACTACGAGCAGTACTTC
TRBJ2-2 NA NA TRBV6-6 CASSYWGGPGELFF TGTGCCAGCAGTTACTGGGGGGGGCCCGGGGAGCTGTTTTTT
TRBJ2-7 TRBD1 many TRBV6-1 CASNRDRGRYEQYF TGTGCCAGCAACCGGGACAGGGGGCGCTACGAGCAGTACTTC
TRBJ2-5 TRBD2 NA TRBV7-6 CASSPLLASGQETQYF TGTGCCAGCAGCCCATTGTTGGCTAGCGGACAAGAGACCCAGTACTTC
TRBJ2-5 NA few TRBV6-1 CASSDFGGGQRATQYF TGTGCCAGCAGTGATTTTGGGGGGGGGCAGCGTGCGACCCAGTACTTC
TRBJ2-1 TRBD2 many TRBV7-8 CASRMYTSGRIYEQFF TGTGCCAGCAGGATGTACACTAGCGGGAGAATCTACGAGCAGTTCTTC
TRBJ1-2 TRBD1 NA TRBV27 CASSSYIVGQGGYGYTF TGTGCCAGCAGTTCGTATATCGTAGGACAGGGTGGCTATGGCTACACCTTC
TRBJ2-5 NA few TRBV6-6 CASSYEGLGMETQYF TGTGCCAGCAGTTACGAGGGGTTGGGGATGGAGACCCAGTACTTC
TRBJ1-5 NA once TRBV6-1 CASSEAWGRGNNQPQHF TGTGCCAGCAGTGAAGCCTGGGGCCGAGGAAACAATCAGCCCCAGCATTTT
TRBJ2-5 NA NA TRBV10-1 CASSESGRQETQYF TGCGCCAGCAGTGAGTCAGGTCGACAAGAGACCCAGTACTTC
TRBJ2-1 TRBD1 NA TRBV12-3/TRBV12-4 CASSLWTGEQFF TGTGCCAGCAGTTTGTGGACAGGCGAGCAGTTCTTC
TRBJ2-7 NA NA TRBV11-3 CASSPTVRNEQYF TGTGCCAGCAGCCCAACTGTCAGGAATGAGCAGTACTTC
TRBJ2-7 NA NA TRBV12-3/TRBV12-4 CASSLGEVQEQYF TGTGCCAGCAGTTTGGGGGAGGTGCAGGAGCAGTACTTC
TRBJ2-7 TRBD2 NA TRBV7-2 CASSLVAGVVIEQYF TGTGCCAGCAGCTTAGTGGCGGGAGTTGTTATCGAGCAGTACTTC
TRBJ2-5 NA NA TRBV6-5 CASSYSGTPKVETQYF TGTGCCAGCAGTTACTCAGGCACTCCGAAGGTCGAGACCCAGTACTTC
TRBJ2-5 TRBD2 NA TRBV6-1 CASILTSGGWETQYF TGTGCCAGCATCTTGACTAGCGGTGGATGGGAGACCCAGTACTTC
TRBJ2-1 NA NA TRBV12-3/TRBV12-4 CASSLGRPGTLPLYEQFF TGTGCCAGCAGTTTAGGACGGCCGGGTACACTCCCCCTCTACGAGCAGTTCTTC
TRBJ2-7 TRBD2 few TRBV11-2 CASSPKSSGRAREQYF TGTGCCAGCAGCCCTAAGAGTAGCGGGAGGGCCCGCGAGCAGTACTTC